The next 14 T cell receptor beta chains were all read from a single sample in a study of cytomegalovirus exposure and HLA in healthy donors. Using immunoSEQ multiplex PCR, the repertoire was profiled, and TCRdb retains in-frame clones only, with some absent. The profile covers roughly 260,000 clones, with around 87% appearing a single time and under 0.4% taken by the ten largest. What was sequenced was PBMCs. These TCRs come from a woman between 18 and 29 years old in good health and CMV-seronegative.

This clone was counted a single time. This sequence joins TRBV28 and TRBJ2-1; maybe TRBD2 (6 bases). Germline assignment: CDR1 MDHEN and CDR2 SYDVKM. The CDR3 length is 15 residues. V gave up 0 bases and J gave up 5 bases, with 11 bases separating them. The CDR3 region is CASSLWGGAHNEQFF. The CDR3 nucleotides are TGTGCCAGCAGTTTATGGGGGGGAGCCCACAATGAGCAGTTCTTC.

This clone was detected only a few times. The V call is TRBV5-1, the J call TRBJ1-6; TRBD1 matches 7 bases. Unmatched junction bases numbered 7, after V lost 4 bases and J lost 6 bases. The CDR3 sequence is 15 residues long. CDR1 SGHRS and CDR2 YFSETQ come from the germline V gene. This chain's CDR3 is CASSGGTAPNSPLHF. The CDR3 DNA is TGCGCCAGCAGCGGGGGGACAGCTCCTAATTCACCCCTCCACTTT.

The V call is TRBV4-1, the J call TRBJ1-5; a possible D gene is TRBD1 (6 bases). CDR3 length: 15 residues. The V end lost 0 bases, the J end lost 6 bases, and 12 bases lay between the germline ends. Germline CDR1 and CDR2: MGHRA and YSYEKL. CDR3 loop: CASSQDQGLGQPQHF. The CDR3 DNA follows: TGCGCCAGCAGCCAAGATCAGGGGCTCGGTCAGCCCCAGCATTTT.

V gene TRBV10-1 combines with J gene TRBJ2-7, with 7 bases matching TRBD1. Germline values: CDR1 WNHNN, CDR2 SYGVQD (reference sequence). The CDR3 sequence is 13 residues long. After removal of 4 bases from V and 5 bases from J, the junction contained 5 bases not matched to a gene. CDR3 sequence: CASSALQGNEQYF. In nucleotides, the CDR3 is TGCGCCAGCAGTGCCCTACAGGGGAACGAGCAGTACTTC.

The chain has TRBV28 and TRBJ1-1, with D unclear. Per germline, CDR1 MDHEN and CDR2 SYDVKM. This CDR3 has 12 amino acids. The V end lost 6 bases, the J end lost 4 bases, and 9 bases lay between the germline ends. The CDR3 bases are TGTGCCAGCAGGGTCAGCGGCACTGAAGCTTTCTTT. As protein: CASRVSGTEAFF. Combining the CDR3 with reference TRBV28 and TRBJ1-1 gives the whole variable domain DVKVTQSSRYLVKRTGEKVFLECVQDMDHENMFWYRQDPGLGLRLIYFSYDVKMKEKGDIPEGYSVSREKKERFSLILESASTNQTSMYLCASRVSGTEAFFGQGTRLTVV.

This sequence joins TRBV7-9 and TRBJ2-5, with 7 bases lining up with TRBD1. Germline V gene lookup returns CDR1 SEHNR and CDR2 FQNEAQ (reference sequence). The CDR3 extends over 13 amino acids. Trimming cost V 5 bases and J 2 bases; bases outside gene matches: 2. The CDR3 spells CASSPDRQETQYF. As DNA, the CDR3 is TGTGCCAGCAGCCCGGACAGGCAAGAGACCCAGTACTTC.

This sequence joins TRBV5-1 and TRBJ1-4; D is undetermined. The V end lost 8 bases, the J end lost 3 bases, and 14 bases lay between the germline ends. Germline V lookup: CDR1 SGHRS, CDR2 YFSETQ. The CDR3 runs to 14 residues. For the CDR3, the DNA is TGCGCCAGGACGGCCGGGCGGGCTAATGAAAAACTGTTTTTT. Amino acid sequence: CARTAGRANEKLFF.

The rearrangement uses TRBV11-1 and TRBJ1-2; D is possibly TRBD1 (5 bases). CDR3 size: 14 residues. The germline gives CDR1 SGHAT, CDR2 FQDESV (reference sequence). V was pared by 5 bases and J by 4 bases, with 14 bases between. The DNA of the CDR3 is TGTGCCAGCAGCCCGGCGGGGCCTCTCTATGGCTACACCTTC. Its protein is CASSPAGPLYGYTF.

A remark on this clone: The junction departs from germline at one end; a sequencing error may be responsible. The chain couples TRBV2 to TRBJ2-5; 8 bases match TRBD2. This CDR3 comprises 17 residues. The germline CDR1 and CDR2 sequences are SNHLY and FYNNEI. The DNA for the CDR3 is TGTGCCAGCAGTCGCGAGCCGATTAGCGGGACCCAAGATACCCAGTACTTC. This sequence encodes CASSREPISGTQDTQYF. The full variable domain, with the rest looked up from reference TRBV2 and TRBJ2-5, is EPEVTQTPSHQVTQMGQEVILRCVPISNHLYFYWYRQILGQKVEFLVSFYNNEISEKSEIFDDQFSVERPDGSNFTLKIRSTKLEDSAMYFCASSREPISGTQDTQYFGPGTRLLVL.

The genes are TRBV13 and TRBJ1-1; 8 positions agree with TRBD1. The V and J ends lost 6 bases and 0 bases, in that order; junction bases with no gene match: 6. The CDR3 contains 15 residues. CDR1 and CDR2 from the germline V gene are PRHDT and FYEKMQ (reference sequence). CDR3 DNA sequence: TGTGCCAGCAGTCCACAGGGGGTTTTGAACACTGAAGCTTTCTTT. Residues: CASSPQGVLNTEAFF.

The chain has TRBV6-5 and TRBJ1-2, with 10 nucleotides matching TRBD1. Germline lookup yields CDR1 MNHEY and CDR2 SVGAGI. With V trimmed by 4 bases and J by 5 bases, 7 bases remained unmatched. This CDR3 is built from 15 residues. For the CDR3, the DNA is TGTGCCAGCAGTTGGGACAGGGGCCACATTTATGGCTACACCTTC. This gives the protein CASSWDRGHIYGYTF.

The chain couples TRBV25-1 to TRBJ1-5, with 10 positions matching TRBD1. Looked up from germline, CDR1 is MGHDK and CDR2 is SYGVNS. V gave up 6 bases and J gave up 5 bases; unmatched junction bases: 1. This CDR3 has 13 residues. The CDR3 is CASRGQGDQPQHF. The DNA for the CDR3 is TGTGCCAGCAGAGGACAGGGGGATCAGCCCCAGCATTTT.

The V call is TRBV7-2, the J call TRBJ2-3; 7 nucleotides align to TRBD2. The trim removed 5 bases at V and 5 bases at J, leaving 13 bases unmatched. Germline V gives CDR1 SGHTA, CDR2 FQGNSA. The CDR3 loop spans 16 amino acids. The CDR3 spells CASSKSGTTGGDTQYF. DNA for the CDR3: TGTGCCAGCAGCAAGTCCGGGACTACGGGGGGAGATACGCAGTATTTT. The full variable domain, its missing parts supplied by reference TRBV7-2 and TRBJ2-3, is GAGVSQSPSNKVTEKGKDVELRCDPISGHTALYWYRQSLGQGLEFLIYFQGNSAPDKSGLPSDRFSAERTGGSVSTLTIQRTQQEDSAVYLCASSKSGTTGGDTQYFGPGTRLTVL.

The rearrangement uses TRBV6-1 and TRBJ1-2; TRBD1 is a possible D gene (6 bases). Germline assignment: CDR1 MNHNS and CDR2 SASEGT. This CDR3 has 16 amino acids. The germline V and J ends were trimmed by 0 bases and 8 bases, with 19 bases remaining between them. CDR3 bases: TGTGCCAGCAGTGAAGCTACCGGGACACTATGGAGCGGCTACACCTTC. Translation gives CASSEATGTLWSGYTF.